The TCR beta chain under discussion was sequenced for a study of blood T cell repertoires in COVID-19. Study context: Acute and convalescent COVID-19 specimens originated in the United States, Italy and Spain. PBMCs, B-cell-depleted T cells, or T cells provided the cDNA or gDNA that made up the material.

The CDR3 runs to 15 residues. The germline CDR1 and CDR2 sequences are MNHNS and SASEGT. The trim removed 0 bases at V and 4 bases at J, leaving 2 bases unmatched. Original data processing: It was from reference gene primer amplification that nucleated cell counts were estimated. Here immunoSEQ multiplex PCR was the method, and the copy in TCRdb shows in-frame clones only, minus some. V, J and clone size reflect that table, while D and trimming were determined from the DNA. Found here are approximately 280,000 clones, 65% to 90% of them singletons; the top ten hold less than 6.5%. V and J are TRBV6-1 and TRBJ2-7; 11 nucleotides align to TRBD1. Source material: peripheral blood. The sequence was obtained from a man in his fifties or sixties with active or convalescent COVID-19. The CDR3 DNA sequence: TGTGCCAGCAGTGAAGCGGACAGGGGGCCGTACGAGCAGTACTTC. It translates to CASSEADRGPYEQYF.